Sequencing of this TCR beta chain was carried out in a study of shared clonotypes between healthy human individuals (dated by TCRdb to 2018 to 2020). Background on the whole study: The cohort comprised a couple of women and a few men aged 18 to 49 years. Per donor, three plates each were used for CD4 naive and CD4 memory, two for CD8 naive, and one for CD8 memory. The study deeply sequenced blood TCR repertoires of about five healthy adults to estimate repertoire size and the extent of clonotype sharing between individuals. Different laboratories and diverse techniques were used to prepare libraries and sequence TCR repertoires, to increase sequencing depth and limit assay-specific biases. Per donor, leukapheresis produced somewhere between about 0.9 and 9.5 billion PBMCs.

Study-wide conclusions, independent of this receptor: The small number of donors limited the genetic and exposure-history diversity represented. Compared with non-shared clonotypes, clonotypes shared by all four sorted-subset donors had higher generation probabilities. Pairwise subsampling indicated that sequencing depth was expected to affect the degree of clonotype sharing among donors. Naive subsets generally had larger estimated clonotype richness than memory subsets. Across a few donors, roughly 5.4% of naive CD4, roughly 3.5% of naive CD8, 2% to 2.5% of memory CD4, and around 0.4% of memory CD8 clonotypes were shared. Incomplete sequencing was indicated by rarefaction of sorted-subset datasets, despite the large sequencing depth. Only blood was sampled, and tissue TCR repertoires likely differ from those in blood.

Using the deep immunoSEQ assay, TCR CDR3 regions were amplified from genomic DNA by multiplex PCR. Extracted genomic DNA from each cell subset was distributed evenly across all wells of several immunoSEQ 96-well plates, and each plate was treated as a replicate. For sorted subsets, about 200 ng genomic DNA, equal to 30,000 to 35,000 T cell genomes, was loaded into each replicate PCR. Purified libraries were quantified with a Qubit 3.0 fluorometer, sized on a Bioanalyzer 2100, and re-quantified with the KAPA Library Quantification kit. Each immunoSEQ 96-well plate was sequenced on its own single-read 150-cycle Illumina NextSeq 550 flow cell. The authors' analysis ran thus. Because the immunoSEQ output included only junctional sequences and no quality scores, the filtering could not be the same as the filtering used for full-length reads. Sequences were annotated with PyIR, a Python wrapper for IgBLAST v1.9, and V/J genes and CDR3 were assigned using IMGT germline references. Reads were removed for weak V/J assignments (E-value above 1e-6), missing CDR3, stop codons, out-of-frame junctions, or ambiguous translated residues. A V3J clonotype was defined by an identical inferred V gene, J gene, and CDR3 amino acid sequence. Percentage overlap between repertoires was computed as shared unique clonotypes divided by the size of the smaller repertoire. Three approaches were used to assess repertoire richness: RTK rarefaction, the Chao1 estimator, and Recon v2.1 estimates of unobserved clonotypes. Generation probabilities for all TCRbeta clonotypes obtained by the gDNA method from a handful of donors were computed using OLGA. TCRdb limited this immuneACCESS table to in-frame rearrangements with V and J called. A share of clones is missing; checked studies link under half to unresolved V genes, and the rest is unexplained. V and J calls and clone size are as listed in that table; D and trimming were resolved from the DNA. In this sample the table shows fewer than 1.4 million clones, around three quarters of which occur a single time. The leading ten clones occupy roughly 0.65% of the sample.

This clone was picked up a small number of times. The clone's antigen remains unknown. It has no much larger one-base neighbor in the sample; base qualities were not kept. Including the terminal cysteine and phenylalanine, the CDR3 comprises 14 residues. Of all the DNA, just the CDR3 is kept, 42 bases in frame from base 1. V loses 5 bases of germline sequence and J loses 6 bases, and the interval between the two ends is 16 bases. The germline V gene supplies CDR1 SGHTA and CDR2 FQGNSA. The donors were healthy, HIV-negative adults who had no recently reported acute infections or vaccinations. Every donor was a Caucasian adult living in Nashville, Tennessee, USA. CD4+ T cells were enriched by magnetic negative selection, after which naive cells were positively selected on CD45RA and the negative fraction was taken as the memory subset. Blood was obtained by leukapheresis, after which PBMCs were separated by Ficoll-Histopaque density gradient centrifugation and cryopreserved in liquid nitrogen vapor phase. Analytical flow cytometry was used to check the purity and quantity of each magnetically sorted T cell population. Genomic DNA was isolated from every sorted fraction and measured by UV absorbance on a Nanodrop 2000c.

The rearranged segments are TRBV7-2 and TRBJ2-5, with TRBD2 tentatively as D gene (5 bases match). Material: memory CD4+ T cells from PBMCs. In the paper's terms, the cell subset or site label means: CD45RA-negative fraction. This clonotype originated in a man aged 18 to 30 in good health. Some clones in this sample may be carry-over from other donors' samples. DNA sequence: TGTGCCAGCAGCGCGCCGGCACTAGTGAAGACCCAGTACTTC. Translation gives CASSAPALVKTQYF.